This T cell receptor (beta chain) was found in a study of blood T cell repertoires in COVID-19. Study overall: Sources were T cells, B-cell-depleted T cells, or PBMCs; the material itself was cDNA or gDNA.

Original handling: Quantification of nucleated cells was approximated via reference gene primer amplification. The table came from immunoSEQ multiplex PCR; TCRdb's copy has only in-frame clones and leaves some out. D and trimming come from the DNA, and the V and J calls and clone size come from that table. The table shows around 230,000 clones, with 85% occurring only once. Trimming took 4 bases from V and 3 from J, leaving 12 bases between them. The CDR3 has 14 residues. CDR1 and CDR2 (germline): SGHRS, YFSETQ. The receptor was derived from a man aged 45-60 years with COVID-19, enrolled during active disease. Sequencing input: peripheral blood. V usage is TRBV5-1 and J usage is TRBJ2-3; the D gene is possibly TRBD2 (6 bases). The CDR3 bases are TGCGCCAGCAGCCCCTTAGCGGAAACAGATACGCAGTATTTT. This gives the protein CASSPLAETDTQYF. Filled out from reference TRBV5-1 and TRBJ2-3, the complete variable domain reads KAGVTQTPRYLIKTRGQQVTLSCSPISGHRSVSWYQQTPGQGLQFLFEYFSETQRNKGNFPGRFSGRQFSNSRSEMNVSTLELGDSALYLCASSPLAETDTQYFGPGTRLTVL.